This record concerns one TCR beta chain sequence. The data were obtained in a study of blood T cell repertoires in COVID-19. Study background: Some COVID-19 samples were acute and others convalescent; all came from the United States, Italy and Spain.

Clones were read by immunoSEQ multiplex PCR, and TCRdb kept only the in-frame ones, dropping some. The table records 160,000 or so clones, 80% to 90% of them present only once. Germline CDR1 and CDR2: SGHRS and YFSETQ. V was shortened by 4 bases and J by 4 bases, with 12 bases between the two germline ends. The CDR3 has 14 residues. V and J are TRBV5-1 and TRBJ1-3, with D hard to call. The sequence was collected from an elderly woman with acute or convalescent COVID-19. Specimen: peripheral blood. The CDR3 nucleotides read TGCGCCAGCAGCCCGACATCTTACGGAAACACCATATATTTT. Translation gives CASSPTSYGNTIYF. The full variable domain, its missing parts supplied by reference TRBV5-1 and TRBJ1-3, is KAGVTQTPRYLIKTRGQQVTLSCSPISGHRSVSWYQQTPGQGLQFLFEYFSETQRNKGNFPGRFSGRQFSNSRSEMNVSTLELGDSALYLCASSPTSYGNTIYFGEGSWLTVV.